A selection of T cell receptor beta chains follows, all from one sample in a study of T cells in Graves' hyperthyroidism and ophthalmopathy. TCRdb called the multiplex PCR reads again in MiXCR, with one record for every CDR3 protein. The sample yields around 600,000 distinct CDR3 sequences, approximately 14% seen once. The sequenced sample was blood. The receptors were sampled from a woman between 50 and 59 years old with Graves' ophthalmopathy. Both conserved end residues are part of each CDR3. Fields, in order: J gene, V gene, CDR3 length, D gene, clone size, CDR3 DNA, CDR3 protein. D genes are given only for firm matches. Expanded clones get a size class; other rows say once, few or many, or leave the size out.

TRBJ1-6,TRBV28,14,TRBD1,-,TGTGCCAGCGGCGGGACAGGAGGGAACTCACCCCTCCACTTT,CASGGTGGNSPLHF
TRBJ2-2,TRBV10-3,12,-,-,TGTGCCATCGCCCTAAGCACCGGGGAGCTGTTTTTT,CAIALSTGELFF
TRBJ2-7,TRBV9,15,TRBD2,few,TGTGCCAGCAGCGTAGAAGCCCGGGGGAGGGGTGAGCAGTACTTC,CASSVEARGRGEQYF
TRBJ2-5,TRBV19,15,TRBD2,many,TGTGCCAGTACCAAAACTAGCGGGAGACCCGAGACCCAGTACTTC,CASTKTSGRPETQYF
TRBJ2-7,TRBV28,13,-,many,TGTGCCAGCAGAGTTGGCTCTTCTTACGAGCAGTACTTC,CASRVGSSYEQYF
TRBJ1-3,TRBV12-3/TRBV12-4,15,TRBD1,many,TGTGCCAGCAGTGCGGACAGGGTCAAAGTAAACACCATATATTTT,CASSADRVKVNTIYF
TRBJ2-6,TRBV3-1,19,TRBD2,-,TGTGCCAGCAGCCCCTTAGCGGGAGTTACTAAAGCTGGGGCCAACGTCCTGACTTTC,CASSPLAGVTKAGANVLTF
TRBJ2-1,TRBV10-3,13,TRBD2,few,TGTGCCACCGTTGGCGGGAGCTACAATGAGCAGTTCTTC,CATVGGSYNEQFF
TRBJ2-3,TRBV9,17,-,many,TGTGCCAGCAGCGCCCCTTTCACGGGAGATGGAATGAAAACGCAGTATTTT,CASSAPFTGDGMKTQYF
TRBJ2-2,TRBV2,12,-,many,TGTGCCAGCAGTTTAGAGGGGGGGGAGCTGTTTTTT,CASSLEGGELFF
TRBJ2-1,TRBV5-4,17,TRBD2,-,TGTGCCAGCAGCAGGGGACTAGCGGGAGGGCGGGTGAATGAGCAGTTCTTC,CASSRGLAGGRVNEQFF
TRBJ1-1,TRBV9,13,-,-,TGTGCCAGCAGCGTAGAACAGGGAGTGGGAGCTTTCTTT,CASSVEQGVGAFF
TRBJ2-1,TRBV5-1,16,-,many,TGCGCCAGCAGCTTTTCAGGGGCTAGCTCCTACAATGAGCAGTTCTTC,CASSFSGASSYNEQFF
TRBJ1-6,TRBV7-2,12,-,-,TGTGCCAGCAGCTTCATTGGACAGCGCCCAGACTTT,CASSFIGQRPDF
TRBJ2-3,TRBV11-2,17,-,many,TGTGCCAGCAGCTTATGGGGTCGGGAGTCCGGTACAGATACGCAGTATTTT,CASSLWGRESGTDTQYF
TRBJ2-1,TRBV28,12,-,few,TGTGCCAGCAGCTTTAGCGTGAATGAGCAGTTCTTC,CASSFSVNEQFF
TRBJ2-2,TRBV9,12,-,few,TGTGCCAGCAGCGCGGACGGCCGGGAGCTGTTTTTT,CASSADGRELFF
TRBJ1-1,TRBV18,15,-,many,TGTGCCAGCTCACCTCGGCTGGGGAGGGAGAGCGAAGCTTTCTTT,CASSPRLGRESEAFF
TRBJ2-1,TRBV6-2/TRBV6-3,12,-,few,TGTGCCAGCAGTTACCCTTGGGGTGAGCAGTTCTTC,CASSYPWGEQFF
TRBJ2-1,TRBV27,15,-,many,TGTGCCAGCAGTTTATCGCTGGCCGGGAAGAACGAGCAGTTCTTC,CASSLSLAGKNEQFF
TRBJ2-1,TRBV6-2/TRBV6-3,15,-,many,TGTGCCAGCAGTTACTTGTCTATCTCCTACAATGAGCAGTTCTTC,CASSYLSISYNEQFF
TRBJ1-6,TRBV7-2,19,-,few,TGTGCCAGCAGCTTCCTGGGCAGGGGATTGCACCCCTATAATTCACCCCTCCACTTT,CASSFLGRGLHPYNSPLHF
TRBJ1-1,TRBV7-6,13,-,few,TGTGCCAGCAGGGCCGGGCGGAACACTGAAGCTTTCTTT,CASRAGRNTEAFF
TRBJ2-3,TRBV12-3/TRBV12-4,14,-,many,TGTGCCAGCAGTTTATTATGGGAACAAGATACGCAGTATTTT,CASSLLWEQDTQYF
TRBJ2-5,TRBV24-1,15,TRBD2,many,TGTGCCACCAGTGATGCCGGGACTATTCAAGAGACCCAGTACTTC,CATSDAGTIQETQYF